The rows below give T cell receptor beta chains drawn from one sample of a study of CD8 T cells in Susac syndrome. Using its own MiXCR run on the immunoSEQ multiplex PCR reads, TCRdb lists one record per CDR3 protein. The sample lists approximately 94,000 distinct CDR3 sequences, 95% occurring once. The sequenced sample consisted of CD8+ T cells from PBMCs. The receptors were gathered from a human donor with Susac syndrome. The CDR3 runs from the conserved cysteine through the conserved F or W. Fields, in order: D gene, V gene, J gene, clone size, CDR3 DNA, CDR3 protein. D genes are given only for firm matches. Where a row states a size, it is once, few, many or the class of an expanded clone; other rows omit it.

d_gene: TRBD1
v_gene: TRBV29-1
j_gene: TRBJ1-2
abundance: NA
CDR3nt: TGCAGCGTACTGACAGGGGTATATGGCTACACCTTC
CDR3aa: CSVLTGVYGYTF

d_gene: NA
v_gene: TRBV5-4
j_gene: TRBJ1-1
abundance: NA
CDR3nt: TGTGCCAGCAGCCCGGGGAGGGAGAACACTGAAGCTTTCTTT
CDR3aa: CASSPGRENTEAFF

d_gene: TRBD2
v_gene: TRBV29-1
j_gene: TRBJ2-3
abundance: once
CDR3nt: TGCAGCGTTGAATATAGCGGGGGGAATACGCAGTATTTT
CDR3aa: CSVEYSGGNTQYF

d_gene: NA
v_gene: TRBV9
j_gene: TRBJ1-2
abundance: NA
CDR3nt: TGTGCCAGCAGCGTAGGAGGGGACACCCGTGGCTACACCTTC
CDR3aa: CASSVGGDTRGYTF

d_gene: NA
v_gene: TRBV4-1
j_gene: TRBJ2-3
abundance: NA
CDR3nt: TGCGCCAGCAGCCACCTCGGGGGGCGGGTTGATACGCAGTATTTT
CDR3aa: CASSHLGGRVDTQYF

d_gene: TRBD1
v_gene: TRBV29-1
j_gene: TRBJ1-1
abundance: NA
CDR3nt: TGCAGCGTTGCAATCCGGACAGGGGCAGGTGAAGCTTTCTTT
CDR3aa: CSVAIRTGAGEAFF

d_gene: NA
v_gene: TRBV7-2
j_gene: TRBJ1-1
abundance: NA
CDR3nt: TGTGCCAGCAGCTTAGTTTCCCTGAACACTGAAGCTTTCTTT
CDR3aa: CASSLVSLNTEAFF

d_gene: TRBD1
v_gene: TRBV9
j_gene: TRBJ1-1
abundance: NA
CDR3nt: TGTGCCAGCAGCGCAGGGGGAATGACTGAAGCTTTCTTT
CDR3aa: CASSAGGMTEAFF

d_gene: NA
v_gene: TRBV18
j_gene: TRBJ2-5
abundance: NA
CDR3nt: TGTGCCAGCTCACCACCGCAGCCGCAAGAGACCCAGTACTTC
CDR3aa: CASSPPQPQETQYF

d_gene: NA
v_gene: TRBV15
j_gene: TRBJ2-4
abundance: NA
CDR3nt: TGTGCCACCAGCAGAGATGACGGCAGGGCAAACATTCAGTACTTC
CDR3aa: CATSRDDGRANIQYF

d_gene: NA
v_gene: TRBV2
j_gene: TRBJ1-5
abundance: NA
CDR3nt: TGTGCCAGCAGTGTACTGACGAATAGCAATCAGCCCCAGCATTTT
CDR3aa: CASSVLTNSNQPQHF

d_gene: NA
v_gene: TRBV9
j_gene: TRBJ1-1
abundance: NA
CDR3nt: TGTGCCAGCAGCGAACCTATGGAGGGACCTATGGGTACCACTGAAGCTTTCTTT
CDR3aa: CASSEPMEGPMGTTEAFF

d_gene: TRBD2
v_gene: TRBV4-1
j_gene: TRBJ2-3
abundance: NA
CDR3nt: TGCGCCAGCAGCCAAGACCCTGCGGGGGGTTCCATATTCACGCAGTATTTT
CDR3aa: CASSQDPAGGSIFTQYF

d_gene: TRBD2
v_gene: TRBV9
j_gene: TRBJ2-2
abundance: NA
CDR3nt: TGTGCCAGCAGCGCGGGACTAGATCCCACCGGGGAGCTGTTTTTT
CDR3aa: CASSAGLDPTGELFF

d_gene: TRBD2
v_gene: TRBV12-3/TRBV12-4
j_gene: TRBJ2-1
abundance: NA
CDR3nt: TGTGCCAGCAGTTTCGGGGGGGCTGGGAATGAGCAGTTCTTC
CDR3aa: CASSFGGAGNEQFF

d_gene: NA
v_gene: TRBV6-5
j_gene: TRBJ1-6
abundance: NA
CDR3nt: TGTGCCAGCAGTCCCACACCCACCCATTCACCCCTCCACTTT
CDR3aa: CASSPTPTHSPLHF

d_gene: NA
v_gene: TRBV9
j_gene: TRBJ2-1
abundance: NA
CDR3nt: TGTGCCAGCAGCGGTTCACCCGTGGGCCTTGGAAGGAATGAGCAGTTCTTC
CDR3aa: CASSGSPVGLGRNEQFF

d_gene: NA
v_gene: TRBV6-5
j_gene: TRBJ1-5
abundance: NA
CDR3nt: TGTGCCAGCAGTTACGAAGTGGACTCACCCCAGCATTTT
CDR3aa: CASSYEVDSPQHF

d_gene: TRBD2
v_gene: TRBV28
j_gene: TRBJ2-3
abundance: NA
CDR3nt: TGTGCCAGCAGTCCCGGGAAAGGTAGCGGGCTCACAGATACGCAGTATTTT
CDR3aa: CASSPGKGSGLTDTQYF

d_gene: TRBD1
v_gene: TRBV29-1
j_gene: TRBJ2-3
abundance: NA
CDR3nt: TGCAGCGTTGACCGGGACAGGGTGGAAGATACGCAGTATTTT
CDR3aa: CSVDRDRVEDTQYF

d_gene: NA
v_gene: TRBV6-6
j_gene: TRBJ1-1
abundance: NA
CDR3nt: TGTGCCAGCAGTCCAGCTACTGAAGCTTTCTTT
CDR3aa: CASSPATEAFF

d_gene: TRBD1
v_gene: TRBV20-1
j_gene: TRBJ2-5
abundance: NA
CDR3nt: TGCAGTGCGGAGTGGGGACAGGGGCAAGAGACCCAGTACTTC
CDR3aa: CSAEWGQGQETQYF

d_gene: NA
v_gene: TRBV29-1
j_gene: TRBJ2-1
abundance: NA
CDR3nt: TGCAGCGTTGAACGTGCTAACCCTAGCAATGAGCAGTTCTTC
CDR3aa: CSVERANPSNEQFF

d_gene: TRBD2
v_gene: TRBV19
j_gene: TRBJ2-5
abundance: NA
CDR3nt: TGTGCCAGTAGTACTAGCGGATTCCCAGTAGAGACCCAGTACTTC
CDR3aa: CASSTSGFPVETQYF

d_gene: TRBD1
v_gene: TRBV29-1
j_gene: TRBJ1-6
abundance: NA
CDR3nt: TGCAGCGTTGGGGACAGGGGCAATTCACCCCTCCACTTT
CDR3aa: CSVGDRGNSPLHF

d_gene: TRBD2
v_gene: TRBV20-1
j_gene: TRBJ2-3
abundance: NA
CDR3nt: TGCAGTGCCCCCGTGTTGTTGGCGGGAGGGGGGGATACGCAGTATTTT
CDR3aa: CSAPVLLAGGGDTQYF

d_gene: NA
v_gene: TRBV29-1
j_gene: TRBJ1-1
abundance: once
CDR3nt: TGCAGCGTTTCTAACTTGAACACTGAAGCTTTCTTT
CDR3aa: CSVSNLNTEAFF

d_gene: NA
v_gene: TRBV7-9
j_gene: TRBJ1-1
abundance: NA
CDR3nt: TGTGCCAGCAGCCCCGGTAGGGAAGCTTTCTTT
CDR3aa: CASSPGREAFF

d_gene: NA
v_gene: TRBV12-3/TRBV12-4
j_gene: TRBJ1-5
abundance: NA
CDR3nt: TGTGCCAGCAGTTTAGTTTCCGATCAGCCCCAGCATTTT
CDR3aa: CASSLVSDQPQHF

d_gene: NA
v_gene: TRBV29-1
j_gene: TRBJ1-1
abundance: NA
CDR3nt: TGCAGCGTTCCGCGCGGGAAGAGGACTGAAGCTTTCTTT
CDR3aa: CSVPRGKRTEAFF

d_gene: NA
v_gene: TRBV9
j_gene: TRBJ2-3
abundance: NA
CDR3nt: TGTGCCAGCAGCGCGGACCCCCCAGATACGCAGTATTTT
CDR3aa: CASSADPPDTQYF

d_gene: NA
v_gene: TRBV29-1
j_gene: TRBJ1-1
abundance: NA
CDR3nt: TGCAGCGTTGAAGGGTTGAACACTGAAGCTTTCTTT
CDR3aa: CSVEGLNTEAFF

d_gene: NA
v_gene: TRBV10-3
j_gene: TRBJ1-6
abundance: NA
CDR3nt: TGTGCCATCAGACAGGGAAATGAATCACCCCTCCACTTT
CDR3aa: CAIRQGNESPLHF

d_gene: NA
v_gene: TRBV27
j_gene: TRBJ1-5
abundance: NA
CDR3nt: TGTGCCAGCAGTCAGGGAAGGGGCCAGCCCCAGCATTTT
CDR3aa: CASSQGRGQPQHF

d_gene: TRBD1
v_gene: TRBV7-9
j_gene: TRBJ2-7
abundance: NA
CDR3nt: TGTGCCAGCAGCGGTTCCGGGACAGGTCTCCTACAGTACTTC
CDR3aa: CASSGSGTGLLQYF

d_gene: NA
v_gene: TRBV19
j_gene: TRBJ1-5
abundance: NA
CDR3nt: TGTGCCAGTAGAAATCCACGGAACAATCTGGCGCCCCAGCATTTT
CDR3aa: CASRNPRNNLAPQHF

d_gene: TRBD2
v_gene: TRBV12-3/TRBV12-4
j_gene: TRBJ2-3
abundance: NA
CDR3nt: TGTGCCAGCAGTTCTAGCGGGATTGGGGTCGGAGATACGCAGTATTTT
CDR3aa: CASSSSGIGVGDTQYF

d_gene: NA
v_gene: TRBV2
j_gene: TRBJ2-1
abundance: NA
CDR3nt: TGTGCCAGCAGGAGGGGGCCTAGCGGAGACAATGAGCAGTTCTTC
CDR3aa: CASRRGPSGDNEQFF

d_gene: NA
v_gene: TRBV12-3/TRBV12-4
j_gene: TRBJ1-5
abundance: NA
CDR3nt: TGTGCCAGCAGCGCACCTGGCAATCAGCCCCAGCATTTT
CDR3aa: CASSAPGNQPQHF

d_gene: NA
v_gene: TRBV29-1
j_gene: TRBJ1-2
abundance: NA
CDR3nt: TGCAGCGTTGAAAGCCGGACCTATGGCTACACCTTC
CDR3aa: CSVESRTYGYTF

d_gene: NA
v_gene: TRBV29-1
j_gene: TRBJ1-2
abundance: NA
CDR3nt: TGCAGCGTTGAAAGCCTTCCTTATGGCTACACCTTC
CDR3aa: CSVESLPYGYTF

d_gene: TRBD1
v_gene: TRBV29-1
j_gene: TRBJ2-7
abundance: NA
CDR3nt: TGCAGCGTGAAGACAGGGGGCCCCTACGAGCAGTACTTC
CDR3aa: CSVKTGGPYEQYF

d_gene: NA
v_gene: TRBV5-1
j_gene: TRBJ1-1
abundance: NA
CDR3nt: TGCGCCAGCAGCTTGGATGGGGGTGAAGCTTTCTTT
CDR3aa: CASSLDGGEAFF

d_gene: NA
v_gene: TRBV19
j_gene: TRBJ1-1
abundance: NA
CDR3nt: TGTGCCAGTAGTAACCGGGGGGCAACTGAAGCTTTCTTT
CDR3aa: CASSNRGATEAFF

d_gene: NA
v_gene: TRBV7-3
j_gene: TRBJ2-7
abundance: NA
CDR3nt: TGTGCCAGCAGCTTAGGCTTACGAGGGGACGAGCAGTACTTC
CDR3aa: CASSLGLRGDEQYF

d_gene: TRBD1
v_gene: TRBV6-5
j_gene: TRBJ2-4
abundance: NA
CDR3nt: TGTGCCAGCAGTTCACCGGGACAGGGTAAAAACATTCAGTACTTC
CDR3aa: CASSSPGQGKNIQYF

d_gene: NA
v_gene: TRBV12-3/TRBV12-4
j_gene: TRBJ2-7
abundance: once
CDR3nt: TGTGCCAGCAGCCCCGACGGTTTCGAGCAGTACTTC
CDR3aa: CASSPDGFEQYF

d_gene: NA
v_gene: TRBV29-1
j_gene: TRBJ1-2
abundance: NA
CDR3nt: TGCAGCGTTGAAATCCAGGTGCCTAACTATGGCTACACCTTC
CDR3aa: CSVEIQVPNYGYTF

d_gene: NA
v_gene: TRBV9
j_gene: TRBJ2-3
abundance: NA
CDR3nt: TGTGCCAGCAGCGTAGAAGACAGCTTCACAGATACGCAGTATTTT
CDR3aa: CASSVEDSFTDTQYF

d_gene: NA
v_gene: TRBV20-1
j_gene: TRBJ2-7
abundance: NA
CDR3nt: TGCAGTGCTAGCGGGGGAGCCTACGAGCAGTACTTC
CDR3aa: CSASGGAYEQYF

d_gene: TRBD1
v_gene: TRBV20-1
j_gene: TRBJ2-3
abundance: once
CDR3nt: TGCAGTGCACAGACAGGGTCGGGCACAGATACGCAGTATTTT
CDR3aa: CSAQTGSGTDTQYF

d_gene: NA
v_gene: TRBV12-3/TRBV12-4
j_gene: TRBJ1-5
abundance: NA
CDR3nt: TGTGCCAGCAGTCCACCGGTCAGGGATCAGCCCCAGCATTTT
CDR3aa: CASSPPVRDQPQHF

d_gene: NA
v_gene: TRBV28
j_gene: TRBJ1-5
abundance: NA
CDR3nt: TGTGCCAGCATCATAGGGGGGGAACATCAGCCCCAGCATTTT
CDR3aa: CASIIGGEHQPQHF

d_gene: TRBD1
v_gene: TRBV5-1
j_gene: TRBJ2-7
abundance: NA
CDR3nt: TGCGCCAGCAGCTTGCGGACAGGACCCTACGAGCAGTACTTC
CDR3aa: CASSLRTGPYEQYF